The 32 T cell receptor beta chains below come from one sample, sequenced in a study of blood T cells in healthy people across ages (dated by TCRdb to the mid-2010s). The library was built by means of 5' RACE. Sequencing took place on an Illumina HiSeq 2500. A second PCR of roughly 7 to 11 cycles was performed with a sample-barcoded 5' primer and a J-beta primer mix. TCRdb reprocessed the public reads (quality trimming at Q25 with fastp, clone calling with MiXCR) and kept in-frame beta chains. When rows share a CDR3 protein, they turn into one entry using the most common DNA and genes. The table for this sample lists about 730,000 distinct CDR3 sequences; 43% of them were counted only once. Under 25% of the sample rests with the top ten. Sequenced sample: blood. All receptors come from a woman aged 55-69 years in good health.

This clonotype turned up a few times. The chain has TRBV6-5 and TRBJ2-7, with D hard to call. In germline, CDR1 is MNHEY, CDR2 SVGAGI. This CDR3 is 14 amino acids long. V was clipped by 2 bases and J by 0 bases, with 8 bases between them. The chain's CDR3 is CASSYRSSSYEQYF. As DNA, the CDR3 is TGTGCCAGCAGTTACCGTTCAAGCTCCTACGAGCAGTACTTC.

The CDR3 reads CASSLAQSASSYNEQFF. DNA of the CDR3: TGCGCCAGCAGCTTGGCGCAGTCTGCGTCGTCCTACAATGAGCAGTTCTTC. This chain joins TRBV5-1 and TRBJ2-1; no firm D call. The CDR3 loop spans 17 amino acids. Per the germline V gene, CDR1 is SGHRS and CDR2 is YFSETQ. V was trimmed by 0 bases and J by 1 base, leaving 14 bases between them.

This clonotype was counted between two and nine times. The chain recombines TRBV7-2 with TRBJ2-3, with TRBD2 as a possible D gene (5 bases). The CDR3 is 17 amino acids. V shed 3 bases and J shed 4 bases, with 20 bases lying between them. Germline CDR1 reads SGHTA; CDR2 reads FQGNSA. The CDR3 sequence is CASSFFGTTWRPDTQYF. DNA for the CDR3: TGTGCCAGCAGCTTCTTCGGTACGACATGGAGGCCAGATACGCAGTATTTT.

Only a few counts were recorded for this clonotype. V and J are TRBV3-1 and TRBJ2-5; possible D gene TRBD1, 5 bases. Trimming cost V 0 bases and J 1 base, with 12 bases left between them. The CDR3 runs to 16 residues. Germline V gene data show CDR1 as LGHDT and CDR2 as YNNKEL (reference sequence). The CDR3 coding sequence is TGTGCCAGCAGCCAAGATCAGGTCAGGGCCCAAGAGACCCAGTACTTC. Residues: CASSQDQVRAQETQYF.

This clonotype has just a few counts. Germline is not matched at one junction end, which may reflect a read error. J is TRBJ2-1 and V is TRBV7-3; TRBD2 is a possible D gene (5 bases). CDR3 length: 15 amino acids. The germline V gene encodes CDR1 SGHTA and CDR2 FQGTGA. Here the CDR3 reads CASSSSGLSHNEQFF. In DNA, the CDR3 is TGTGCCAGCAGCTCCAGCGGACTCTCCCACAATGAGCAGTTCTTC.

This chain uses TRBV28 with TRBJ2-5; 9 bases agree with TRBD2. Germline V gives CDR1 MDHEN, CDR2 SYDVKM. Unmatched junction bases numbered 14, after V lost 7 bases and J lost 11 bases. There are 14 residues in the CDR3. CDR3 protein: CASISGRPGYEQYF. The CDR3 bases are TGTGCCAGCATTAGCGGGAGACCGGGGTATGAGCAGTACTTC.

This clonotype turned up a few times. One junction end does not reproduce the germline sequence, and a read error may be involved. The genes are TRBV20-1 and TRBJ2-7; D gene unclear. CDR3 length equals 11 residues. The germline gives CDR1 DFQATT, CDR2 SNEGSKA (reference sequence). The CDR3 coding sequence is TGCAGTGCCAGAGGAGTATACGAGCAGTACTTC. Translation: CSARGVYEQYF.

CDR3: CASRLTPGQPTYEQYF. In nucleotides, the CDR3 is TGTGCCAGCAGACTAACACCGGGACAGCCGACCTACGAGCAGTACTTC. The V gene is TRBV6-1, the J gene TRBJ2-7; 7 bases line up with TRBD1. The CDR3 consists of 16 residues. The germline gives CDR1 MNHNS, CDR2 SASEGT. V shed 6 bases, J shed 2 bases, and the junction held 13 bases outside the gene matches.

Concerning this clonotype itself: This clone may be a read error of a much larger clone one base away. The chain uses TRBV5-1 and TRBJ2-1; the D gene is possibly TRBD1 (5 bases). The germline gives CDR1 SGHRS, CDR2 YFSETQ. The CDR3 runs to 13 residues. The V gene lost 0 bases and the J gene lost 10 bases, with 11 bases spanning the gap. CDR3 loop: CASSLEAGYEQFF. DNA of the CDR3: TGCGCCAGCAGCTTGGAAGCAGGGTACGAGCAGTTCTTC.

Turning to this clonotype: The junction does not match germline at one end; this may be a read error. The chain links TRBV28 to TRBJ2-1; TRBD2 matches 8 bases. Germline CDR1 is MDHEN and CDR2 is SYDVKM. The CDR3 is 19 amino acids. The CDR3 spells CASSLIAGFLSVSYNERFF. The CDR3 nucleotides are TGTGCCAGCAGCCTTATAGCGGGATTCCTTTCGGTCTCCTACAATGAGCGGTTCTTC.

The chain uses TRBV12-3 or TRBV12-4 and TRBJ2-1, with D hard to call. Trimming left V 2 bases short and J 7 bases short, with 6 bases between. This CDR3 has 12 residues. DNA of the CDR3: TGTGCCAGCAGTTTACAGGAGAATGAGCAGTTCTTC. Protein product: CASSLQENEQFF.

CDR3 nucleotides: TGCAGTGCTAACCGGGACAACTACGAGCAGTACTTC. This gives the protein CSANRDNYEQYF. The chain is built from TRBV20-1 and TRBJ2-5; possibly TRBD1 for D (6 bases). Matching the DNA end better, TRBJ2-7 makes the J call doubtful. Looked up from germline, CDR1 is DFQATT and CDR2 is SNEGSKA (reference sequence). This CDR3 has 12 residues.

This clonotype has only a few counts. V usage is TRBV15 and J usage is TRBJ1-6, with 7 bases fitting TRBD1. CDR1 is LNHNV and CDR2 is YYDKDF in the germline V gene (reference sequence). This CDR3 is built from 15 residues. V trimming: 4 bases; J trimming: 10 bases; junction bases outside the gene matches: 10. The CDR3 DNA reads TGTGCCACCAGCAAAGCGCAGGGGGAAGCATCACCCCTCCACTTT. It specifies CATSKAQGEASPLHF.

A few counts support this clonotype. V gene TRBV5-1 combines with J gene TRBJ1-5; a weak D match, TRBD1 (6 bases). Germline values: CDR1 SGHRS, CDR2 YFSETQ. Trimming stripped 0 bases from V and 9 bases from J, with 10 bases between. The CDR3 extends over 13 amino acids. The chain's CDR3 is CASSLVGAPPQHF. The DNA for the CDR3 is TGCGCCAGCAGCTTGGTGGGGGCACCGCCCCAGCATTTT.

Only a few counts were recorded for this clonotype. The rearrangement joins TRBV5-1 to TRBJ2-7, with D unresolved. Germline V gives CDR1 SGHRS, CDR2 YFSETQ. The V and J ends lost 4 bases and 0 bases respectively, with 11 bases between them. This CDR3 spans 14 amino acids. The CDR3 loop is CASSVDGISYEQYF. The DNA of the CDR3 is TGCGCCAGCAGCGTGGATGGCATCTCCTACGAGCAGTACTTC.

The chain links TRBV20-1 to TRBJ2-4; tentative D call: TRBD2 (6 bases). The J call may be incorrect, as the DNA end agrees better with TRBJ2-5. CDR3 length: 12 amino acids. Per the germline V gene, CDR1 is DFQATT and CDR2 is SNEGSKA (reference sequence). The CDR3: CSAVLAPETQYF. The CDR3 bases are TGCAGTGCTGTACTAGCTCCAGAGACCCAGTACTTC.

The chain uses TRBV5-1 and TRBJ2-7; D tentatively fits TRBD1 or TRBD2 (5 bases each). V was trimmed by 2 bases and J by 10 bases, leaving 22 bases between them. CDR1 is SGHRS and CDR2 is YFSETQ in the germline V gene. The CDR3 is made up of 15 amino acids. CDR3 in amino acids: CASSFGTGGRTTQYF. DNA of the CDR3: TGCGCCAGCAGCTTTGGGACGGGTGGCCGGACAACCCAGTACTTC.

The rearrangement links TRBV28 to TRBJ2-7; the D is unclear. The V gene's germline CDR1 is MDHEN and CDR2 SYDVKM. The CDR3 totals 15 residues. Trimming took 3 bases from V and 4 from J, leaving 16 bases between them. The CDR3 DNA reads TGTGCCAGCAGTTTGGCTTTTTATTCGATTTACGAGCAGTACTTC. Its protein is CASSLAFYSIYEQYF.

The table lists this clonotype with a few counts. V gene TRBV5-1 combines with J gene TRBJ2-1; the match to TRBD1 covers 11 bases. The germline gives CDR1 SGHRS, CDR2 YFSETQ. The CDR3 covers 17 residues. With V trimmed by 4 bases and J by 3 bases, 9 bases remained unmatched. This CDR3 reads CASSLALGTGGYNEQFF. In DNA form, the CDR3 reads TGCGCCAGCAGCCTGGCCCTGGGGACAGGGGGCTACAATGAGCAGTTCTTC.

CDR3 nucleotide sequence: TGTGCCAGCAGTTTTGTAGCGGGGGTGGACATTCAGTACTTC. Its protein product is CASSFVAGVDIQYF. The chain employs TRBV12-3 or TRBV12-4 and TRBJ2-4; 9 bases fit TRBD2. The ends lost 3 bases at V and 8 bases at J; junction bases unmatched: 5. The CDR3 covers 14 residues.

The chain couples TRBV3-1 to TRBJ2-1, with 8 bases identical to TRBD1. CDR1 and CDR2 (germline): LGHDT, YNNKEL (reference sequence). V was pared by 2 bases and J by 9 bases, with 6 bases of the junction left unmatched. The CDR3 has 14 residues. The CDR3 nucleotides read TGTGCCAGCAGCCAACCGACAGGGGACGGTGAGCAGTTCTTC. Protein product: CASSQPTGDGEQFF.

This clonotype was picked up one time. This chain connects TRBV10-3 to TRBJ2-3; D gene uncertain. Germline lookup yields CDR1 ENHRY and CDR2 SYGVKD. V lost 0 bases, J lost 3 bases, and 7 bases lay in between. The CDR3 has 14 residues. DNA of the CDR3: TGTGCCATCAGTGAGTCCGCAGTTACAGATACGCAGTATTTT. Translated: CAISESAVTDTQYF.

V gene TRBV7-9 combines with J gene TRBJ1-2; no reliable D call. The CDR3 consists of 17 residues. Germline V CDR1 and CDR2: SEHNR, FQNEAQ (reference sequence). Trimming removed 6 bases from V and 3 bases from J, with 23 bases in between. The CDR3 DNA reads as TGTGCCAGCAGTCCGATTGTACGAGGGCAGATGGACTATGGCTACACCTTC. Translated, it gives CASSPIVRGQMDYGYTF.

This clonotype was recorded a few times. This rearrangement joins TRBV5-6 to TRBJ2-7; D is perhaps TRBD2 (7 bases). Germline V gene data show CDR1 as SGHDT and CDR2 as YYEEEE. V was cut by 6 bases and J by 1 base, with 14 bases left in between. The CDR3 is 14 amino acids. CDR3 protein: CASTSRGGSYEQYF. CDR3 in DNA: TGTGCCAGCACCAGTAGGGGGGGATCCTACGAGCAGTACTTC.

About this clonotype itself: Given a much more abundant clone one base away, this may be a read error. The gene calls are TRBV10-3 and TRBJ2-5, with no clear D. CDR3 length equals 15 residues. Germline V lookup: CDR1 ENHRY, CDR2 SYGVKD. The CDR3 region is CAIGESTADQETQYF. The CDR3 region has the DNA TGTGCCATCGGTGAGTCGACGGCAGACCAAGAGACCCAGTACTTC.

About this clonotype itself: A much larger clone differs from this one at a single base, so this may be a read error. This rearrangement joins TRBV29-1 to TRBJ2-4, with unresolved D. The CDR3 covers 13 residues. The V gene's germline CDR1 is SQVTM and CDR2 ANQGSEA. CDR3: CGVEAENKNIQYF. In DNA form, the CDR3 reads TGCGGCGTTGAGGCAGAAAACAAAAACATTCAGTACTTC.

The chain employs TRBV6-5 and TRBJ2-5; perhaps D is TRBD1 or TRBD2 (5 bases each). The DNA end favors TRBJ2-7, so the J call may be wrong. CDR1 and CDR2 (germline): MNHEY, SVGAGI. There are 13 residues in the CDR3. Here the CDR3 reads CASSYYGTYEQYF. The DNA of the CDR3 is TGTGCCAGCAGTTACTACGGGACGTACGAGCAGTACTTC.

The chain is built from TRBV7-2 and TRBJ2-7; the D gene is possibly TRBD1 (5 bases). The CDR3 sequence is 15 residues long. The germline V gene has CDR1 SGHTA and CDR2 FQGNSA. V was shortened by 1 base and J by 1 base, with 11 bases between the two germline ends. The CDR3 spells CASSLDRTASYEQYF. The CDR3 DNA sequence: TGTGCCAGCAGCTTAGACAGGACGGCGTCCTACGAGCAGTACTTC.

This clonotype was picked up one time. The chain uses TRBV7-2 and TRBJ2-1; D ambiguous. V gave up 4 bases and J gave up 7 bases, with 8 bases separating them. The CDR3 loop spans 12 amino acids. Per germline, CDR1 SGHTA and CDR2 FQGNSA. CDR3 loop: CASSSLPNEQFF. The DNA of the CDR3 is TGTGCCAGCAGCTCCCTTCCTAATGAGCAGTTCTTC.

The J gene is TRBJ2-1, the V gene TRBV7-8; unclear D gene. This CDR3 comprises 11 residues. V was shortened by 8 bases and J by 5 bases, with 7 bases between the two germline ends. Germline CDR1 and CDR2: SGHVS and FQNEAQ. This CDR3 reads CASQVHNEQFF. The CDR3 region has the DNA TGTGCCAGCCAGGTCCACAATGAGCAGTTCTTC.

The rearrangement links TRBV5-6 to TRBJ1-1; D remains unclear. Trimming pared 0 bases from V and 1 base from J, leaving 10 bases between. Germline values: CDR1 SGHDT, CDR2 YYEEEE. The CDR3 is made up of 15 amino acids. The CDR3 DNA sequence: TGTGCCAGCAGCTTGGCCGGAGACCCGAACACTGAAGCTTTCTTT. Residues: CASSLAGDPNTEAFF.

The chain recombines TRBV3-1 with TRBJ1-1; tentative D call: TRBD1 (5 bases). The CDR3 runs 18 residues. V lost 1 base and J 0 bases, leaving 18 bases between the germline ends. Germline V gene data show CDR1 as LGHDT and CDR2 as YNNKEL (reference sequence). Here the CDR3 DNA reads TGTGCCAGCAGCCAAGGCATTCAGGCGGGGCGAATGAACACTGAAGCTTTCTTT. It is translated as CASSQGIQAGRMNTEAFF.